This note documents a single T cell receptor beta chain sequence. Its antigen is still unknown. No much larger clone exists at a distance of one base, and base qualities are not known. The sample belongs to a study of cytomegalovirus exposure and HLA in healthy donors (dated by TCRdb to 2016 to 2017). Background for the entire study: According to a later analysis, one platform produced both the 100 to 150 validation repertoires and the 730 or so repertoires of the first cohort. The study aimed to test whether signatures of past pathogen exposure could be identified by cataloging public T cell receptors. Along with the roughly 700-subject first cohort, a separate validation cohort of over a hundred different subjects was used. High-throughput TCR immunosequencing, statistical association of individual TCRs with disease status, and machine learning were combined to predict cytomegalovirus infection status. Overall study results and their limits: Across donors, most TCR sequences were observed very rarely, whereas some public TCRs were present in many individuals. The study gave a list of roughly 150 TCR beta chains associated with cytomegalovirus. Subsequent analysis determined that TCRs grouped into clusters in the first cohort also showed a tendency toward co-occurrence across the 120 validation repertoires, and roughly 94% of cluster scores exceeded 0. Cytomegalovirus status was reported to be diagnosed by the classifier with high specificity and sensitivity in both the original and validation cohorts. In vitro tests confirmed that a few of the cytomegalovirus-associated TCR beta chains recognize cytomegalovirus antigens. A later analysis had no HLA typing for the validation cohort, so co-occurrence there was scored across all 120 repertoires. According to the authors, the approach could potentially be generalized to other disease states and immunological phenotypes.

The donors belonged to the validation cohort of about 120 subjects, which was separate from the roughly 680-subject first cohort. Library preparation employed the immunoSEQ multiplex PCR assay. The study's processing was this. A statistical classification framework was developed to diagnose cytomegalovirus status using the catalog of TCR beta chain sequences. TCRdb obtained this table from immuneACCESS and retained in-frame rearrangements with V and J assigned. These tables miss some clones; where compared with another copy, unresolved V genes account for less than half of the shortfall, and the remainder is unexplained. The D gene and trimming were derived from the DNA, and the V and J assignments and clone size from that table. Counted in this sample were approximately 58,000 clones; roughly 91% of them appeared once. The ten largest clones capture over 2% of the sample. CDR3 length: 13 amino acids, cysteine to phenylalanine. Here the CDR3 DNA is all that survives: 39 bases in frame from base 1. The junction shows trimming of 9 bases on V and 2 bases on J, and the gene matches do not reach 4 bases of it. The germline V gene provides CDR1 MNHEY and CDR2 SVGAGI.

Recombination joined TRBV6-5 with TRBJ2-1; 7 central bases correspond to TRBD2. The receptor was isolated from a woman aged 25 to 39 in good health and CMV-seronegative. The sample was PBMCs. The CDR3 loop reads CASSGRAYNEQFF. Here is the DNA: TGTGCCAGTAGCGGGCGGGCCTACAATGAGCAGTTCTTC.